This TCR beta chain is drawn from a study of T cells after posttransplantation cyclophosphamide. V dropped 5 bases and J dropped 1 base, with 5 bases sitting between them. The CDR3 has 13 amino acids. CDR1 and CDR2 from the germline V gene are SEHNR and FQNEAQ (reference sequence). Here immunoSEQ multiplex PCR was the method, and the copy in TCRdb shows in-frame clones only, minus some. The sample holds 20,000 to 25,000 clones, 75% to 90% seen once. The table lists this clone with a few counts. Controls had myeloablative marrow grafts with methotrexate and calcineurin inhibitor, sampled at 1 year. The source is a female patient under 45 who received an allogeneic stem cell transplant from an unrelated donor, was CMV-positive, and had acute and chronic GVHD. T cells may partly derive from the graft donor. The J gene is TRBJ2-2, the V gene TRBV7-9; D unresolved. Sample: PBMCs, taken around 380 days after allogeneic stem cell transplant with calcineurin inhibitor and methotrexate. The CDR3 DNA follows: TGTGCCAGCAGCGTACAGAACACCGGGGAGCTGTTTTTT. This translates into CASSVQNTGELFF. The whole variable domain, filled in from reference TRBV7-9 and TRBJ2-2, reads DTGVSQNPRHKITKRGQNVTFRCDPISEHNRLYWYRQTLGQGPEFLTYFQNEAQLEKSRLLSDRFSAERPKGSFSTLEIQRTEQGDSAMYLCASSVQNTGELFFGEGSRLTVL.